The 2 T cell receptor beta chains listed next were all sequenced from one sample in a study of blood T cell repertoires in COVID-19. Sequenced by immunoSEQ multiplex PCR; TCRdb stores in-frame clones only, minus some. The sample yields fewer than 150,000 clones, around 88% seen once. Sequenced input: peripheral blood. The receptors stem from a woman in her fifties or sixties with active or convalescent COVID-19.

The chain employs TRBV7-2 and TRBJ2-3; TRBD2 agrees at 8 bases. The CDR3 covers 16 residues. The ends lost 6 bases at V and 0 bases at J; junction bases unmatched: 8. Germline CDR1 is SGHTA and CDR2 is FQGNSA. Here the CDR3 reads CASSRTSGASTDTQYF. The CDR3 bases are TGTGCCAGCAGTCGAACTAGCGGAGCAAGCACAGATACGCAGTATTTT. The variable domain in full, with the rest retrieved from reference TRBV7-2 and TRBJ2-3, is GAGVSQSPSNKVTEKGKDVELRCDPISGHTALYWYRQSLGQGLEFLIYFQGNSAPDKSGLPSDRFSAERTGGSVSTLTIQRTQQEDSAVYLCASSRTSGASTDTQYFGPGTRLTVL.

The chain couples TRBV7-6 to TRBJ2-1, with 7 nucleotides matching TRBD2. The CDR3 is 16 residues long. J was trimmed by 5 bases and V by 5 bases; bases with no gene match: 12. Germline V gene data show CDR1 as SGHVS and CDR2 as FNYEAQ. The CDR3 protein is CASSPIRDYLDNEQFF. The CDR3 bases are TGTGCCAGCAGCCCGATCCGGGACTATCTAGACAATGAGCAGTTCTTC.